The rows below give T cell receptor beta chains drawn from one sample of a study of blood T cell repertoires in COVID-19. The assay was immunoSEQ multiplex PCR, and TCRdb's table has in-frame clones only and misses some. The sample lists some 120,000 clones; roughly 85% were seen once. Sequenced input: peripheral blood. The receptors originated from a woman aged 80 or over with acute or convalescent COVID-19. Both conserved end residues are part of each CDR3.

CASSPRRGNYGYTF | TRBV3-1/TRBV3-2
CASSTSGTAGNTIYF | TRBV3-1/TRBV3-2
CATSDKYQGETGELFF | TRBV24-1
CASSPATGYNSPLHF | TRBV18
CASSFGQAETQYF | TRBV27
CASSLQGQGRNEQFF | TRBV7-2
CASSIMASMAKNIQYF | TRBV19
CASSYRGLDGYTF | TRBV7-2
CASKTGTGGLEYGYTF | TRBV5-1
CARGATEAFF | TRBV21-1
CSVERAGAVYTQYF | TRBV29-1
CASKLGARTEAFF | TRBV6-5
CASSLGGDHGYTF | TRBV7-3
CASSVMGGMNTEAFF | TRBV9
CASSLALTNTGELFF | TRBV7-6
CASSPGRGTEAFF | TRBV18